This record looks at one T cell receptor (beta chain) sequence and its context. This CDR3 is built from 13 residues. V lost 6 bases to trimming and J lost 4 bases, with 12 bases between them. Each CDR3 protein is one row after TCRdb ran MiXCR on the RT-PCR reads. The table lists more than 600,000 distinct CDR3 sequences, 11% to 15% of them singletons. J is TRBJ1-1 and V is TRBV12-3 or TRBV12-4, with D possibly matching TRBD1 (5 bases). This sequence was found in a female donor in good health, serving as a healthy control. The sample consisted of memory CD4+ T cells from blood. CDR3 coding DNA: TGTGCCAGCAGGGGGGGTTGGAGCACTGAAGCTTTCTTT. It yields the protein CASRGGWSTEAFF.